This TCR beta chain was identified in a study of blood T cell repertoires in COVID-19. Study-wide context: Samples representing acute and convalescent COVID-19 were sourced from the United States, Italy and Spain. PBMCs, B-cell-depleted T cells, or T cells provided the cDNA or gDNA that made up the material.

The ends were cut back, 1 base at V and 7 bases at J, with 11 bases in the middle. The CDR3 consists of 14 residues. Germline CDR1 is SGDLS and CDR2 is YYNGEE. Per the study methods: Amplification of reference gene primers provided the estimated nucleated cell counts. Some clones are missing from TCRdb's copy, which holds only in-frame ones; the method was immunoSEQ multiplex PCR. That table furnishes V, J and clone size, whereas the DNA furnished D and trimming. The sample contains over 200,000 clones, over 75% of which appear only once. The source is a human donor in a cohort sampled during active COVID-19. The chain couples TRBV9 to TRBJ2-2; D is uncertain. The specimen was peripheral blood. CDR3 residues: CASSVMENGGELFF. DNA of the CDR3: TGTGCCAGCAGCGTAATGGAGAACGGCGGGGAGCTGTTTTTT.